Below, 17 T cell receptor beta chains from the same sample are listed, as sequenced in a study of T cells in Graves' hyperthyroidism and ophthalmopathy. Amplification targeted TCR beta CDR3 regions from RNA transcripts. TCR CDR3 regions were first amplified by RT-PCR with HTBI primers. Using its own MiXCR run on the multiplex PCR reads, TCRdb lists one record per CDR3 protein. The sample consists of about 690,000 distinct CDR3 sequences, 15% to 20% of them appearing once. What was sequenced was blood. The source is a man aged 50 to 60 with Graves' hyperthyroidism.

This clonotype appeared many times. V usage is TRBV7-2 and J usage is TRBJ2-1; no definite D call. The CDR3 runs 15 residues. CDR1 is SGHTA and CDR2 is FQGNSA in the germline V gene. V was trimmed by 2 bases and J by 6 bases, leaving 14 bases between them. The CDR3 nucleotides read TGTGCCAGCAGCTTATGGACCGCCTCGGGCAATGAGCAGTTCTTC. It translates to CASSLWTASGNEQFF.

This clonotype was recorded at least ten times. This rearrangement joins TRBV28 to TRBJ1-2, with 8 nucleotides matching TRBD1. CDR1 MDHEN and CDR2 SYDVKM come from the germline V gene. V lost 2 bases to trimming and J lost 3 bases; unmatched junction nucleotides: 5. This CDR3 spans 15 amino acids. This chain's CDR3 is CASSLMGQDYYGYTF. CDR3 DNA: TGTGCCAGCAGTTTAATGGGACAGGATTACTATGGCTACACCTTC.

The rearrangement links TRBV5-8 to TRBJ2-7, with no clear D. Germline-derived CDR1 and CDR2 are SGHTS and YDEGEE. The CDR3 consists of 15 residues. Trimming took 3 bases from V and 0 from J, leaving 13 bases between them. DNA of the CDR3: TGTGCCAGCAGCTACGACTTCCTTAACTCCTACGAGCAGTACTTC. Translating gives CASSYDFLNSYEQYF.

In DNA, the CDR3 is TGTGCCACCGTGCGGACTAGCGGGAGTCAAGAGACCCAGTACTTC. Protein product: CATVRTSGSQETQYF. This chain joins TRBV27 and TRBJ2-5, with 13 nucleotides matching TRBD2. From germline, CDR1 is MNHEY and CDR2 SMNVEV (reference sequence). J lost 2 bases, V lost 10 bases, and 7 bases had no gene match. The CDR3 extends over 15 amino acids.

This clonotype was counted a few times. The V call is TRBV6-1, the J call TRBJ1-2; no reliable D call. The CDR3 sequence is 13 residues long. Germline V CDR1 and CDR2: MNHNS, SASEGT. Trimming left V 5 bases short and J 6 bases short, with 13 bases between. The CDR3 spells CASSTGLWDGYTF. CDR3 bases: TGTGCCAGCAGTACGGGCCTCTGGGATGGCTACACCTTC.

The chain recombines TRBV12-3 or TRBV12-4 with TRBJ2-7; TRBD1 matches 9 bases. The CDR3 covers 14 residues. With 1 base clipped from V and 5 bases from J, the junction kept 3 bases outside the gene matches. The CDR3 nucleotides are TGTGCCAGCAGTTTAGACAGGGGGCCGCACGAGCAGTACTTC. Protein sequence: CASSLDRGPHEQYF.

This clonotype has only a few counts. V is TRBV25-1 and J is TRBJ2-1, with TRBD2 as a possible D gene (6 bases). Germline lookup yields CDR1 MGHDK and CDR2 SYGVNS. V shed 4 bases and J shed 12 bases, with 13 bases lying between them. This CDR3 contains 12 residues. The CDR3 coding sequence is TGTGCCAGCAGTGGGGAACTAGCCCGGCAGTTCTTC. Its protein product is CASSGELARQFF.

The rearrangement joins TRBV3-1 to TRBJ2-1; D is possibly TRBD1 (6 bases). The CDR3 is 15 residues long. CDR1 is LGHDT, CDR2 YNNKEL, per germline (reference sequence). V gave up 2 bases and J gave up 4 bases, with 12 bases separating them. The CDR3 spells CASSQSGAEYNEQFF. Here the CDR3 DNA reads TGTGCCAGCAGCCAATCAGGGGCTGAATACAATGAGCAGTTCTTC.

This clonotype was seen only once. V is TRBV6-5 and J is TRBJ2-7, with 11 nucleotides matching TRBD2. Germline V gives CDR1 MNHEY, CDR2 SVGAGI. V was pared by 5 bases and J by 2 bases, with 8 bases of the junction left unmatched. This CDR3 is built from 16 residues. CDR3 DNA sequence: TGTGCCAGCAGTCACGGGGGGACTAGCGGTCCCTACGAGCAGTACTTC. Its translation: CASSHGGTSGPYEQYF.

The table lists this clonotype with many counts. J is TRBJ2-1 and V is TRBV12-5; D may be TRBD2 (6 bases). Looked up from germline, CDR1 is LGHNT and CDR2 is FRNRAP. CDR3 length: 16 amino acids. V lost 5 bases and J lost 6, with 20 bases in between. CDR3 loop: CASGLAKTSPSNEQFF. The CDR3 DNA follows: TGTGCTAGTGGTCTAGCTAAGACTAGTCCATCCAATGAGCAGTTCTTC. Together with reference TRBV12-5 and TRBJ2-1, the CDR3 gives the full variable domain: DARVTQTPRHKVTEMGQEVTMRCQPILGHNTVFWYRQTMMQGLELLAYFRNRAPLDDSGMPKDRFSAEMPDATLATLKIQPSEPRDSAVYFCASGLAKTSPSNEQFFGPGTRLTVL.

This clonotype occurred many times. V is TRBV5-5 and J is TRBJ1-2; tentative D call: TRBD1 (5 bases). CDR1 and CDR2 (germline): SGHKS, YYEKEE (reference sequence). The CDR3 runs to 14 residues. The V gene lost 6 bases and the J gene lost 6 bases, with 18 bases spanning the gap. CDR3 in DNA: TGTGCCAGCACAGCTTTCCAGGGTGGGGATGGCTACACCTTC. Protein product: CASTAFQGGDGYTF.

This clonotype was detected ten times or more. This chain connects TRBV5-5 to TRBJ1-2, with D tentatively TRBD1 (5 bases). The CDR3 is 13 amino acids. Trimming shortened V by 5 bases and J by 8 bases, and 16 bases separated the two germline ends. Germline CDR1 is SGHKS and CDR2 is YYEKEE (reference sequence). CDR3 DNA: TGTGCCAGCAGTCGGACAAGCCTTTACGGCTACACCTTC. It codes for CASSRTSLYGYTF.

This clonotype was picked up a small number of times. This rearrangement joins TRBV20-1 to TRBJ2-5; TRBD2 agrees at 8 bases. The V gene end was trimmed by 0 bases and the J gene end by 14 bases; junction bases not matched to a gene: 8. The CDR3 is 12 amino acids. CDR1 and CDR2 (germline): DFQATT, SNEGSKA (reference sequence). The CDR3 loop reads CSARDNSAGVYF. The CDR3 DNA reads as TGCAGTGCTAGAGATAATTCAGCGGGAGTCTACTTC.

This clonotype came up many times. The gene calls are TRBV28 and TRBJ1-1; no reliable D call. Per the germline V gene, CDR1 is MDHEN and CDR2 is SYDVKM. The CDR3 runs 12 residues. Trimming pared 6 bases from V and 6 bases from J, leaving 11 bases between. The CDR3 loop reads CASRISGSEAFF. The CDR3 bases are TGTGCCAGCAGAATCTCGGGATCTGAAGCTTTCTTT.

The V and J genes are TRBV2 and TRBJ2-5; TRBD2 agrees at 15 bases. Per germline, CDR1 SNHLY and CDR2 FYNNEI. The CDR3 consists of 16 residues. V lost 5 bases and J lost 4; bases outside the gene matches: 5. CDR3 DNA: TGTGCCAGCAGTATCCCGGGACTAGCGGGAGGAGAGACCCAGTACTTC. It is translated as CASSIPGLAGGETQYF.

This clonotype was recorded many times. This chain links TRBV28 with TRBJ1-1; a possible D gene is TRBD1 (6 bases). This CDR3 region has 16 residues. Germline-derived CDR1 and CDR2 are MDHEN and SYDVKM. Trimming stripped 0 bases from V and 0 bases from J, with 11 bases between. This CDR3 is CASSLWGAGLNTEAFF. The CDR3 region has the DNA TGTGCCAGCAGTTTATGGGGGGCCGGGTTGAACACTGAAGCTTTCTTT.

In this sample, this clonotype turned up a few times. This chain joins TRBV28 and TRBJ2-7; D is undetermined. The ends were cut back, 5 bases at V and 2 bases at J, with 10 bases in the middle. From germline, CDR1 is MDHEN and CDR2 SYDVKM. There are 13 residues in the CDR3. CDR3 amino acids: CASSRSSPYEQYF. The DNA for the CDR3 is TGTGCCAGCAGTCGATCCTCCCCCTACGAGCAGTACTTC. The full variable domain, its missing parts supplied by reference TRBV28 and TRBJ2-7, is DVKVTQSSRYLVKRTGEKVFLECVQDMDHENMFWYRQDPGLGLRLIYFSYDVKMKEKGDIPEGYSVSREKKERFSLILESASTNQTSMYLCASSRSSPYEQYFGPGTRLTVT.